Listed below are T cell receptor beta chains from one sample, sequenced in a study of cytomegalovirus exposure and HLA in healthy donors. Sequencing used immunoSEQ multiplex PCR; TCRdb keeps in-frame clones, though not all of them. The table includes approximately 200,000 clones, roughly 80% detected once. The specimen sequenced was PBMCs. These receptors were obtained from a girl aged 5-17 years in good health and CMV-seronegative. Both conserved end residues are part of each CDR3. D genes are given only for firm matches. Clone sizes are given selectively: once, few, many, or a class where the clone is expanded.

cdr3_aa: CASSLRGLDKNIQYF; cdr3_nt: TGTGCCAGCAGCCTTAGGGGATTGGACAAAAACATTCAGTACTTC; clone_size: .; d_call: .; j_call: TRBJ2-4; cdr3_length: 15; v_call: TRBV27
cdr3_aa: CACQQGGFGGTQYF; cdr3_nt: TGTGCCTGCCAACAGGGTGGGTTTGGTGGGACCCAGTACTTC; clone_size: .; d_call: .; j_call: TRBJ2-5; cdr3_length: 14; v_call: TRBV30
cdr3_aa: CASSSGQPDSYEQYF; cdr3_nt: TGTGCCAGCAGCTCGGGACAGCCCGACTCCTACGAGCAGTACTTC; clone_size: .; d_call: TRBD1; j_call: TRBJ2-7; cdr3_length: 15; v_call: TRBV5-4
cdr3_aa: CSVMDRGYYNEQFF; cdr3_nt: TGCAGCGTGATGGACAGGGGCTATTACAATGAGCAGTTCTTC; clone_size: .; d_call: TRBD1; j_call: TRBJ2-1; cdr3_length: 14; v_call: TRBV29-1
cdr3_aa: CATTFPGQGKETQYF; cdr3_nt: TGTGCCACCACGTTCCCGGGACAGGGAAAAGAGACCCAGTACTTC; clone_size: .; d_call: TRBD1; j_call: TRBJ2-5; cdr3_length: 15; v_call: TRBV6-5
cdr3_aa: CASSQKMGAGAHDGYTF; cdr3_nt: TGTGCCAGCAGCCAAAAGATGGGGGCAGGGGCGCATGATGGCTACACCTTC; clone_size: .; d_call: .; j_call: TRBJ1-2; cdr3_length: 17; v_call: TRBV14
cdr3_aa: CAISEQDSSLGYTF; cdr3_nt: TGTGCCATCAGTGAACAGGACAGTTCTCTCGGCTACACCTTC; clone_size: few; d_call: .; j_call: TRBJ1-2; cdr3_length: 14; v_call: TRBV10-3
cdr3_aa: CASSLGRTGGDTGELFF; cdr3_nt: TGTGCCAGCAGCTTAGGCCGGACAGGGGGTGACACCGGGGAGCTGTTTTTT; clone_size: once; d_call: TRBD1; j_call: TRBJ2-2; cdr3_length: 17; v_call: TRBV7-9
cdr3_aa: CASSIDPGGSYEQYF; cdr3_nt: TGTGCCAGTAGTATAGACCCCGGAGGTTCCTACGAGCAGTACTTC; clone_size: few; d_call: .; j_call: TRBJ2-7; cdr3_length: 15; v_call: TRBV19
cdr3_aa: CASSLVGAETIYGYTF; cdr3_nt: TGTGCCAGCAGCTTAGTGGGGGCAGAAACTATCTATGGCTACACCTTC; clone_size: .; d_call: .; j_call: TRBJ1-2; cdr3_length: 16; v_call: TRBV7-8
cdr3_aa: CASSTAPGGYNEQFF; cdr3_nt: TGTGCCAGCAGCACCGCCCCGGGGGGTTACAATGAGCAGTTCTTC; clone_size: .; d_call: TRBD2; j_call: TRBJ2-1; cdr3_length: 15; v_call: TRBV28
cdr3_aa: CASTIGGSRSNEQFF; cdr3_nt: TGTGCCAGCACCATTGGCGGGAGTCGCTCTAATGAGCAGTTCTTC; clone_size: .; d_call: TRBD2; j_call: TRBJ2-1; cdr3_length: 15; v_call: TRBV7-2
cdr3_aa: CASTPADFATYEQYF; cdr3_nt: TGTGCCAGCACCCCTGCTGACTTCGCTACCTACGAGCAGTACTTC; clone_size: .; d_call: .; j_call: TRBJ2-7; cdr3_length: 15; v_call: TRBV7-3
cdr3_aa: CASSSTVSSYNEQFF; cdr3_nt: TGTGCCAGCAGTTCAACCGTTAGCTCCTACAATGAGCAGTTCTTC; clone_size: .; d_call: .; j_call: TRBJ2-1; cdr3_length: 15; v_call: TRBV27
cdr3_aa: CASETSGGAAQYF; cdr3_nt: TGTGCCAGCGAAACTAGCGGGGGGGCGGCCCAGTACTTC; clone_size: .; d_call: TRBD2; j_call: TRBJ2-5; cdr3_length: 13; v_call: TRBV6-5
cdr3_aa: CASSITSGGGYEQYF; cdr3_nt: TGTGCCAGCAGCATAACTAGCGGGGGTGGCTACGAGCAGTACTTC; clone_size: .; d_call: TRBD2; j_call: TRBJ2-7; cdr3_length: 15; v_call: TRBV5-4
cdr3_aa: CASRPGVRLPEAFF; cdr3_nt: TGTGCCAGCAGACCGGGGGTCAGGCTACCTGAAGCTTTCTTT; clone_size: .; d_call: .; j_call: TRBJ1-1; cdr3_length: 14; v_call: TRBV28
cdr3_aa: CASKPLKGLGGTGGYEQYF; cdr3_nt: TGTGCCAGCAAACCTCTCAAGGGATTGGGGGGGACAGGGGGCTACGAGCAGTACTTC; clone_size: .; d_call: TRBD1; j_call: TRBJ2-7; cdr3_length: 19; v_call: TRBV2
cdr3_aa: CASIDVDRVDTEAFF; cdr3_nt: TGTGCCAGCATCGACGTGGACAGGGTTGACACTGAAGCTTTCTTT; clone_size: .; d_call: TRBD1; j_call: TRBJ1-1; cdr3_length: 15; v_call: TRBV11-1
cdr3_aa: CASSKGGPVHGYTF; cdr3_nt: TGTGCCAGCAGTAAGGGAGGGCCAGTGCATGGCTACACCTTC; clone_size: .; d_call: .; j_call: TRBJ1-2; cdr3_length: 14; v_call: TRBV2
cdr3_aa: CASSHGQGLTEAFF; cdr3_nt: TGCGCCAGCAGCCACGGACAGGGGTTGACTGAAGCTTTCTTT; clone_size: .; d_call: TRBD1; j_call: TRBJ1-1; cdr3_length: 14; v_call: TRBV4-1
cdr3_aa: CASSQDWDRVVPPDTQYF; cdr3_nt: TGCGCCAGCAGCCAAGATTGGGACAGGGTAGTTCCCCCAGATACGCAGTATTTT; clone_size: few; d_call: TRBD1; j_call: TRBJ2-3; cdr3_length: 18; v_call: TRBV4-3
cdr3_aa: CASLQGSRGQAFF; cdr3_nt: TGTGCCAGCCTCCAGGGGTCTCGAGGGCAGGCTTTCTTT; clone_size: .; d_call: .; j_call: TRBJ1-1; cdr3_length: 13; v_call: TRBV18